The 31 T cell receptor beta chains listed next were all sequenced from one sample in a study of T cells in Graves' hyperthyroidism and ophthalmopathy. Authors of the study amplified TCR beta CDR3 regions from RNA transcripts. HTBI primers were used for first-round RT-PCR of the TCR CDR3. MiXCR, applied by TCRdb to the multiplex PCR reads, yields one record per CDR3 protein. The sample shows roughly 260,000 distinct CDR3 sequences, about 14% of them seen only once. Sequencing was carried out using blood. These receptors originate from a woman in her 40s with Graves' hyperthyroidism that later progressed to Graves' ophthalmopathy.

There are many counts of this clonotype. The V and J genes are TRBV3-1 and TRBJ1-1; no clear D. This CDR3 has 13 residues. V lost 1 base and J 4 bases, leaving 7 bases between the germline ends. Germline CDR1 and CDR2: LGHDT and YNNKEL (reference sequence). In DNA form, the CDR3 reads TGTGCCAGCAGCCAAGTGGTTGGCACTGAAGCTTTCTTT. Protein: CASSQVVGTEAFF.

The chain links TRBV11-2 to TRBJ1-2; 8 bases agree with TRBD1. The CDR3 length is 13 residues. Germline trimming cut 5 bases from V and 6 bases from J; bases unmatched to any gene: 5. Per germline, CDR1 SGHAT and CDR2 FQNNGV. CDR3 in amino acids: CASSQAGGDGYTF. The DNA of the CDR3 is TGTGCCAGCAGCCAGGCAGGGGGCGATGGCTACACCTTC. The full variable domain, rest sourced from reference TRBV11-2 and TRBJ1-2, is EAGVAQSPRYKIIEKRQSVAFWCNPISGHATLYWYQQILGQGPKLLIQFQNNGVVDDSQLPKDRFSAERLKGVDSTLKIQPAKLEDSAVYLCASSQAGGDGYTFGSGTRLTVV.

Ten or more counts support this clonotype. J is TRBJ2-6 and V is TRBV9, with TRBD1 matching 7 bases. CDR3 length: 17 residues. Germline V CDR1 and CDR2: SGDLS, YYNGEE. V lost 4 bases and J lost 2; bases outside the gene matches: 9. The DNA of the CDR3 is TGTGCCAGCAGCAATCCCATGACAGGGCCTGGGGCCAACGTCCTGACTTTC. Translation gives CASSNPMTGPGANVLTF. The whole variable domain, filled in from reference TRBV9 and TRBJ2-6, reads DSGVTQTPKHLITATGQRVTLRCSPRSGDLSVYWYQQSLDQGLQFLIQYYNGEERAKGNILERFSAQQFPDLHSELNLSSLELGDSALYFCASSNPMTGPGANVLTFGAGSRLTVL.

The chain carries TRBV5-6 and TRBJ1-2, with TRBD1 identical over 9 bases. CDR1 and CDR2 (germline): SGHDT, YYEEEE. CDR3 length: 16 amino acids. Germline trimming cut 0 bases from V and 4 bases from J; bases unmatched to any gene: 7. The CDR3 DNA reads as TGTGCCAGCAGCTTGGGGACAGGGGTCGCTGGCTATGGCTACACCTTC. Translated: CASSLGTGVAGYGYTF. The full variable domain, rest sourced from reference TRBV5-6 and TRBJ1-2, is DAGVTQSPTHLIKTRGQQVTLRCSPKSGHDTVSWYQQALGQGPQFIFQYYEEEERQRGNFPDRFSGHQFPNYSSELNVNALLLGDSALYLCASSLGTGVAGYGYTFGSGTRLTVV.

Ten or more counts support this clonotype. The V call is TRBV28, the J call TRBJ1-6, with unresolved D. The CDR3 is 13 residues long. V was trimmed by 7 bases and J by 4 bases, leaving 8 bases between them. CDR1 MDHEN and CDR2 SYDVKM come from the germline V gene. The CDR3 DNA follows: TGTGCCAGCACGCGTTTATATAATTCACCCCTCCACTTT. This gives the protein CASTRLYNSPLHF.

This chain uses TRBV6-1 with TRBJ2-1, with D possibly being TRBD2 (5 bases). CDR1 and CDR2 from the germline V gene are MNHNS and SASEGT. This CDR3 has 17 amino acids. With 1 base removed from V and 0 bases from J, the gap between germline ends came to 13 bases. CDR3 nucleotide sequence: TGTGCCAGCAGTGAAGTGAGCAAGCGGCGCTCCTACAATGAGCAGTTCTTC. The encoded protein is CASSEVSKRRSYNEQFF.

This clonotype was observed at least ten times. V and J are TRBV4-1 and TRBJ2-2; D not resolved. Germline V gene sequence: CDR1 MGHRA, CDR2 YSYEKL. This CDR3 is 13 amino acids long. V lost 4 bases and J 6 bases, leaving 9 bases between the germline ends. The CDR3: CASSRSGAGELFF. As DNA, the CDR3 is TGCGCCAGCAGCCGTTCTGGCGCCGGGGAGCTGTTTTTT.

This clonotype was counted ten times or more. The rearrangement uses TRBV10-3 and TRBJ2-2, with a weak D call TRBD1 (6 bases). V lost 3 bases to trimming and J lost 3 bases, with 17 bases between them. CDR1 and CDR2 from the germline V gene are ENHRY and SYGVKD. CDR3 length equals 17 residues. The CDR3 protein is CAISDGGRGGYTGELFF. For the CDR3, the DNA is TGTGCCATCAGTGATGGAGGCAGGGGTGGGTACACCGGGGAGCTGTTTTTT.

Points on this clonotype: Given a much more abundant clone one base away, this may be a read error. The V call is TRBV7-3, the J call TRBJ2-7; TRBD2 might be the D (6 bases). Germline V gene sequence: CDR1 SGHTA, CDR2 FQGTGA. The CDR3 is 14 amino acids. V gave up 7 bases and J gave up 6 bases, with 19 bases separating them. The CDR3 bases are TGTGCCAGCAACCCAATGGAGGCGGGGTGCGAGCAGTACTTC. Encoded protein: CASNPMEAGCEQYF.

The J gene is TRBJ1-5, the V gene TRBV6-1; TRBD1 aligns across 8 bases. The CDR3 has 14 amino acids. Per the germline V gene, CDR1 is MNHNS and CDR2 is SASEGT. J lost 7 bases, V lost 4 bases, and 6 bases had no gene match. The CDR3 DNA sequence: TGTGCCAGCAGTGCAGGGGGCGTATTCCAGCCCCAGCATTTT. Translating it yields CASSAGGVFQPQHF.

This clonotype was seen ten or more times. The chain has TRBV2 and TRBJ2-1; 9 bases fit TRBD1. This CDR3 is 16 amino acids long. The germline V gene encodes CDR1 SNHLY and CDR2 FYNNEI. Trimming cost V 5 bases and J 6 bases; bases outside gene matches: 11. The CDR3 reads CASSFPSDRGSNEQFF. The DNA of the CDR3 is TGTGCCAGCAGTTTTCCCTCGGACAGGGGTTCCAATGAGCAGTTCTTC.

This clonotype was detected ten times or more. J is TRBJ2-7 and V is TRBV28; D might be TRBD2 (5 bases). CDR3 size: 18 residues. Germline V gives CDR1 MDHEN, CDR2 SYDVKM. Trimming stripped 5 bases from V and 7 bases from J, with 30 bases between. The CDR3 DNA reads TGTGCCAGCAGTCAGCCGGGGTCCACGGAATCGTCCGAGGAGGAGCAGTACTTC. Translation gives CASSQPGSTESSEEEQYF.

As DNA, the CDR3 is TGTGCCAGCAGCCAAGCCTACACCGGGGAGCTGTTTTTT. Protein sequence: CASSQAYTGELFF. The V and J genes are TRBV14 and TRBJ2-2; D gene uncertain. Per the germline V gene, CDR1 is SGHDN and CDR2 is FVKESK. The CDR3 totals 13 residues. V lost 1 base and J 3 bases, leaving 3 bases between the germline ends.

This clonotype occurred many times. The chain is built from TRBV5-1 and TRBJ2-1; no firm D call. Germline lookup yields CDR1 SGHRS and CDR2 YFSETQ. CDR3 size: 15 residues. Trimming stripped 0 bases from V and 3 bases from J, with 10 bases between. CDR3 coding DNA: TGCGCCAGCAGCTTGGTTCAAAAGGGCTACAATGAGCAGTTCTTC. This sequence encodes CASSLVQKGYNEQFF. The complete variable domain, with remaining parts taken from reference TRBV5-1 and TRBJ2-1, reads KAGVTQTPRYLIKTRGQQVTLSCSPISGHRSVSWYQQTPGQGLQFLFEYFSETQRNKGNFPGRFSGRQFSNSRSEMNVSTLELGDSALYLCASSLVQKGYNEQFFGPGTRLTVL.

This clonotype was observed many times. V is TRBV11-3 and J is TRBJ2-2; D remains ambiguous. V gave up 1 base and J gave up 8 bases, with 5 bases separating them. The germline CDR1 and CDR2 sequences are SGHNT and YENEEA. The CDR3 consists of 12 residues. The CDR3 bases are TGTGCCAGCAGCTTAGCATATGGGGAGCTGTTTTTT. This gives the protein CASSLAYGELFF.

This clonotype was observed many times. The genes are TRBV6-1 and TRBJ2-7, with no clear D. Germline loops: CDR1 MNHNS, CDR2 SASEGT. This CDR3 region has 15 residues. Deletions cut 2 bases from V and 3 bases from J, with 14 bases between. The CDR3 DNA reads TGTGCCAGCAGTGAACGGACGGAATCCGTCTACGAGCAGTACTTC. It translates to CASSERTESVYEQYF.

This clonotype was picked up a small number of times. The CDR3 region has the DNA TGTGCCAGTAGTATAGTAGCAGATAACTATGGCTACACCTTC. Translating gives CASSIVADNYGYTF. The V gene is TRBV19, the J gene TRBJ1-2; D unclear. CDR3 length: 14 amino acids. Trimming removed 1 base from V and 1 base from J, with 7 bases in between. Germline CDR1 is LNHDA and CDR2 is SQIVND (reference sequence).

This clonotype was found many times. The rearrangement joins TRBV7-3 to TRBJ1-2; 9 nucleotides agree with TRBD1. After removal of 2 bases from V and 4 bases from J, the junction contained 5 bases not matched to a gene. Germline V gene lookup returns CDR1 SGHTA and CDR2 FQGTGA. CDR3 length equals 15 residues. The CDR3: CASSLPGQGSYGYTF. In DNA form, the CDR3 reads TGTGCCAGCAGCTTACCCGGACAGGGGAGCTATGGCTACACCTTC.

This clonotype was seen at least ten times. This chain joins TRBV6-1 and TRBJ2-5; 8 bases map to TRBD2. This CDR3 is 13 amino acids long. V was clipped by 7 bases and J by 4 bases; unmatched bases: 5. Germline values: CDR1 MNHNS, CDR2 SASEGT. CDR3 region: CASKIAGLETQYF. The CDR3 DNA reads as TGTGCCAGCAAAATAGCGGGGCTAGAGACCCAGTACTTC.

Ten or more counts support this clonotype. The rearrangement links TRBV19 to TRBJ2-7, with 14 nucleotides matching TRBD2. V lost 3 bases to trimming and J lost 2 bases; unmatched junction nucleotides: 6. Germline CDR1 LNHDA, CDR2 SQIVND (reference sequence). The CDR3 extends over 17 amino acids. CDR3 DNA sequence: TGTGCCAGTAGTATTGGTGGACTAGCGGGAGGAACCTACGAGCAGTACTTC. Protein: CASSIGGLAGGTYEQYF.

This clonotype was seen many times. The chain employs TRBV2 and TRBJ2-3; D possibly corresponds to TRBD1 (5 bases). This CDR3 has 12 amino acids. Germline V lookup: CDR1 SNHLY, CDR2 FYNNEI. V was trimmed by 5 bases and J by 7 bases, leaving 10 bases between them. Here the CDR3 reads CASSPQGNTQYF. The CDR3 nucleotides are TGTGCCAGCAGTCCTCAGGGAAATACGCAGTATTTT.

This clonotype was observed at least ten times. The genes are TRBV3-1 and TRBJ1-1, with TRBD1 as a possible D gene (5 bases). Germline-derived CDR1 and CDR2 are LGHDT and YNNKEL (reference sequence). CDR3 size: 14 residues. Trimming pared 0 bases from V and 3 bases from J, leaving 8 bases between. CDR3 DNA: TGTGCCAGCAGCCAAGAGGGGCTACACACTGAAGCTTTCTTT. It codes for CASSQEGLHTEAFF.

This clonotype was observed a handful of times. This chain uses TRBV5-1 with TRBJ2-3; 9 bases agree with TRBD1. Germline trimming cut 7 bases from V and 2 bases from J; bases unmatched to any gene: 5. CDR3 length: 14 amino acids. In germline, CDR1 is SGHRS, CDR2 YFSETQ. CDR3 loop: CASSTGGDTDTQYF. The CDR3 nucleotides are TGCGCCAGCTCGACAGGGGGGGACACAGATACGCAGTATTTT. Full variable domain (rest looked up from reference TRBV5-1 and TRBJ2-3): KAGVTQTPRYLIKTRGQQVTLSCSPISGHRSVSWYQQTPGQGLQFLFEYFSETQRNKGNFPGRFSGRQFSNSRSEMNVSTLELGDSALYLCASSTGGDTDTQYFGPGTRLTVL.

CDR3 nucleotides: TGTGCCAGCAGCGTAGGAGGGACAGGGGTTGGTGAGCAGTACTTC. As protein: CASSVGGTGVGEQYF. The chain combines TRBV9 with TRBJ2-7; TRBD1 aligns across 10 bases. Germline CDR1 reads SGDLS; CDR2 reads YYNGEE. With V trimmed by 0 bases and J by 7 bases, 7 bases remained unmatched. This CDR3 is built from 15 residues. The whole variable domain, filled in from reference TRBV9 and TRBJ2-7, reads DSGVTQTPKHLITATGQRVTLRCSPRSGDLSVYWYQQSLDQGLQFLIQYYNGEERAKGNILERFSAQQFPDLHSELNLSSLELGDSALYFCASSVGGTGVGEQYFGPGTRLTVT.

This clonotype has a count of ten or more. The chain joins TRBV2 to TRBJ2-6; D unclear. Trimming left V 8 bases short and J 0 bases short, with 17 bases between. The germline V gene encodes CDR1 SNHLY and CDR2 FYNNEI. This CDR3 contains 17 residues. CDR3 DNA sequence: TGTGCCAGCCGCAATGAGCCAGCGATCTCTGGGGCCAACGTCCTGACTTTC. As protein: CASRNEPAISGANVLTF.

To note about this clonotype: Its ends do not fully match the called genes, so a read error is possible. CDR3 sequence: CASGLDLNYGYTF. As DNA, the CDR3 is TGTGCCAGCGGCTTGGACCTAAACTATGGCTACACCTTC. J is TRBJ1-2 and V is TRBV5-6; D is unclear. The CDR3 sequence is 13 residues long. The germline CDR1 and CDR2 sequences are SGHDT and YYEEEE.

This clonotype was picked up a small number of times. The gene calls are TRBV11-2 and TRBJ2-7; 10 bases agree with TRBD1. The ends lost 5 bases at V and 5 bases at J; junction bases unmatched: 6. Germline V gene data show CDR1 as SGHAT and CDR2 as FQNNGV. The length of the CDR3 is 14 residues. Here the CDR3 reads CASSPTGTGDEQYF. The CDR3 DNA follows: TGTGCCAGCAGCCCTACCGGGACAGGGGACGAGCAGTACTTC.

This clonotype occurred many times. The V and J genes are TRBV29-1 and TRBJ2-7; D unclear. Trimming pared 5 bases from V and 1 base from J, leaving 12 bases between. The CDR3 consists of 13 residues. Looked up from germline, CDR1 is SQVTM and CDR2 is ANQGSEA. In DNA, the CDR3 is TGCAGCGTTCAAAGCGACAATTCCTACGAGCAGTACTTC. Its protein product is CSVQSDNSYEQYF.

This clonotype came up many times. The rearrangement joins TRBV28 to TRBJ1-5; D may be TRBD1 (5 bases). Trimming removed 6 bases from V and 4 bases from J, with 13 bases in between. The length of the CDR3 is 14 residues. Per germline, CDR1 MDHEN and CDR2 SYDVKM. The chain's CDR3 is CASSRSGGNQPQHF. The CDR3 nucleotides read TGTGCCAGCAGCCGGAGTGGGGGGAATCAGCCCCAGCATTTT.

This clonotype was detected many times. This chain joins TRBV30 and TRBJ2-7, with 7 positions matching TRBD2. The CDR3 is 14 residues long. Germline assignment: CDR1 GTSNPN and CDR2 SVGIG (reference sequence). V was clipped by 1 base and J by 0 bases; unmatched bases: 3. The CDR3 DNA reads TGTGCCTGGAGTGCTGGCGGGAGCTCCTACGAGCAGTACTTC. Its translation: CAWSAGGSSYEQYF.

This clonotype was recorded at least ten times. The CDR3 reads CSARRHSLSGNTIYF. The CDR3 bases are TGCAGTGCTAGAAGACACTCTCTCTCTGGAAACACCATATATTTT. This chain links TRBV20-1 with TRBJ1-3; D remains ambiguous. V gave up 2 bases and J gave up 0 bases, with 11 bases separating them. The germline CDR1 and CDR2 sequences are DFQATT and SNEGSKA (reference sequence). The CDR3 is made up of 15 amino acids.